The 27 T cell receptor beta chains listed next were all sequenced from one sample in a study of cytomegalovirus exposure and HLA in healthy donors. Primers included in the PCR were 60 Vbeta and 13 Jbeta primers. TCRdb's table, derived via immunoSEQ multiplex PCR, lists solely in-frame clones and lacks some. The data show about 150,000 clones, approximately 80% seen once. Sequenced material: PBMCs. These receptors originate from a woman aged 40 to 49 in good health and CMV-seronegative.

This clone has a single count. This chain joins TRBV6-1 and TRBJ2-1; the D gene is possibly TRBD2 (6 bases). The CDR3 sequence is 15 residues long. V was shortened by 2 bases and J by 7 bases, with 15 bases between the two germline ends. Germline-derived CDR1 and CDR2 are MNHNS and SASEGT. The CDR3 nucleotides are TGTGCCAGCAGTGAAATGGTAGCGGTGGGGAATGAGCAGTTCTTC. This gives the protein CASSEMVAVGNEQFF.

The chain uses TRBV11-3 and TRBJ1-3; D unclear. The germline V and J ends were trimmed by 5 bases and 1 base, with 3 bases remaining between them. Germline CDR1 and CDR2: SGHNT and YENEEA. The CDR3 length is 12 residues. CDR3: CASSHSGNTIYF. In nucleotides, the CDR3 is TGTGCCAGCAGCCATTCTGGAAACACCATATATTTT. Full variable domain (outside the CDR3, taken from reference TRBV11-3 and TRBJ1-3): EAGVVQSPRYKIIEKKQPVAFWCNPISGHNTLYWYLQNLGQGPELLIRYENEEAVDDSQLPKDRFSAERLKGVDSTLKIQPAELGDSAVYLCASSHSGNTIYFGEGSWLTVV.

This clone was observed a handful of times. This chain connects TRBV10-3 to TRBJ1-2; no clear D. The germline V and J ends were trimmed by 4 bases and 4 bases, with 7 bases remaining between them. The CDR3 totals 12 residues. CDR1 is ENHRY, CDR2 SYGVKD, per germline. The DNA for the CDR3 is TGTGCCATCAGTGGTTCATCCTATGGCTACACCTTC. Protein product: CAISGSSYGYTF.

This clone was recorded once. V is TRBV28 and J is TRBJ1-2; weak D call: TRBD1 (5 bases). From germline, CDR1 is MDHEN and CDR2 SYDVKM. CDR3 length: 14 residues. Trimming removed 6 bases from V and 1 base from J, with 12 bases in between. In DNA, the CDR3 is TGTGCCAGCAGAAGTATGCAGGGTAACTATGGCTACACCTTC. Translating it yields CASRSMQGNYGYTF.

The chain has TRBV28 and TRBJ2-1; D remains ambiguous. CDR1 is MDHEN and CDR2 is SYDVKM in the germline V gene. The CDR3 runs 11 residues. Deletions cut 3 bases from V and 7 bases from J, with 4 bases between. The CDR3 protein is CASSFSNEQFF. In DNA form, the CDR3 reads TGTGCCAGCAGTTTCTCGAATGAGCAGTTCTTC.

The chain recombines TRBV7-8 with TRBJ1-4; perhaps TRBD1 as D (6 bases). Germline V lookup: CDR1 SGHVS, CDR2 FQNEAQ. This CDR3 spans 16 amino acids. V lost 5 bases and J lost 4, with 17 bases in between. CDR3 DNA sequence: TGTGCCAGCAGCATAACCCGGGACATAATTAATGAAAAACTGTTTTTT. Translation: CASSITRDIINEKLFF.

This clone has a handful of counts. The V gene is TRBV23-1, the J gene TRBJ1-4, with 8 bases matching TRBD1. TRBV23-1 is recorded as an ORF, its role being uncertain. The CDR3 totals 21 residues. After removal of 10 bases from V and 0 bases from J, the junction contained 25 bases not matched to a gene. This CDR3 reads CATTVKEIGQGETATNEKLFF. As DNA, the CDR3 is TGCGCCACCACAGTCAAGGAGATTGGACAGGGAGAAACTGCAACTAATGAAAAACTGTTTTTT.

The chain recombines TRBV6-1 with TRBJ2-5; a possible D gene is TRBD2 (7 bases). This CDR3 comprises 12 residues. Germline loops: CDR1 MNHNS, CDR2 SASEGT. V lost 8 bases, J lost 5 bases, and 12 bases lay in between. The CDR3 nucleotides are TGTGCCAGCGCGGGGGCCGGGGAGACCCAGTACTTC. Protein: CASAGAGETQYF.

The V gene is TRBV19, the J gene TRBJ2-3; D is uncertain. V gave up 6 bases and J gave up 5 bases, with 9 bases separating them. CDR3 length: 12 residues. Germline V gene data show CDR1 as LNHDA and CDR2 as SQIVND (reference sequence). In DNA, the CDR3 is TGTGCCAGTAGCTGGCCGGGAGATACGCAGTATTTT. This translates into CASSWPGDTQYF.

J is TRBJ1-5 and V is TRBV2; the match to TRBD1 covers 9 bases. There are 14 residues in the CDR3. The germline gives CDR1 SNHLY, CDR2 FYNNEI. The V segment lost 8 bases and the J segment 5 bases; nucleotides outside the gene matches: 7. The CDR3 bases are TGTGCCAGCCAAGGGACAGGGATTTATCAGCCCCAGCATTTT. The encoded protein is CASQGTGIYQPQHF.

The chain recombines TRBV5-1 with TRBJ2-3; the match to TRBD2 covers 9 bases. Trimming at V came to 3 bases and at J to 5 bases, leaving 7 bases not matched to a gene. Germline-derived CDR1 and CDR2 are SGHRS and YFSETQ. The CDR3 loop spans 15 amino acids. The CDR3 spells CASSSRGLAQDTQYF. In DNA form, the CDR3 reads TGCGCCAGCAGCTCTCGGGGACTAGCACAAGATACGCAGTATTTT.

This clone was seen a single time. The same CDR3 can be traced to other DNA sequences in this sample. V and J are TRBV28 and TRBJ2-3; 8 nucleotides align to TRBD2. V shed 4 bases, J shed 0 bases, and the junction held 0 bases outside the gene matches. There are 14 residues in the CDR3. Germline CDR1 is MDHEN and CDR2 is SYDVKM. The CDR3 bases are TGTGCCAGCAGTTCGGGGGGGAGCACAGATACGCAGTATTTT. Encoded protein: CASSSGGSTDTQYF.

This clone was recorded once. The rearrangement joins TRBV6-1 to TRBJ2-7, with 8 bases matching TRBD1. Losses at the gene ends were 5 bases for V and 4 bases for J; bases not matched to a gene: 7. CDR1 and CDR2 (germline): MNHNS, SASEGT. This CDR3 region has 14 residues. Here the CDR3 DNA reads TGTGCCAGCAGTATGGGACAGGACTTATACGAGCAGTACTTC. It codes for CASSMGQDLYEQYF.

V usage is TRBV5-5 and J usage is TRBJ1-4; 7 nucleotides align to TRBD1. CDR1 SGHKS and CDR2 YYEKEE come from the germline V gene (reference sequence). The CDR3 contains 12 residues. With 3 bases clipped from V and 8 bases from J, the junction kept 1 base outside the gene matches. The CDR3 DNA reads TGTGCCAGCAGCTCGGACAGGGAAAAACTGTTTTTT. Its translation is CASSSDREKLFF.

This clone turned up a few times. The chain combines TRBV7-2 with TRBJ1-3, with TRBD1 as a possible D gene (5 bases). The CDR3 totals 12 residues. Germline values: CDR1 SGHTA, CDR2 FQGNSA. Trimming removed 9 bases from V and 2 bases from J, with 8 bases in between. The DNA for the CDR3 is TGTGCCAGTACAGGTGCTGGAAACACCATATATTTT. It is translated as CASTGAGNTIYF.

The chain has TRBV19 and TRBJ2-1, with TRBD1 matching 8 bases. Germline V CDR1 and CDR2: LNHDA, SQIVND (reference sequence). V shed 3 bases and J 15 bases; nucleotides not matched to a gene: 7. The CDR3 consists of 12 residues. The CDR3 nucleotides read TGTGCCAGTAGTATCGGACAGGGTCGCAGGTTCTTC. Translating gives CASSIGQGRRFF.

The rearrangement joins TRBV5-1 to TRBJ2-3, with TRBD2 identical over 7 bases. Germline-derived CDR1 and CDR2 are SGHRS and YFSETQ. V dropped 4 bases and J dropped 3; count of bases not matched to a gene: 11. The CDR3 has 16 amino acids. This CDR3 is CASSRGGRVGTDTQYF. The CDR3, as DNA: TGCGCCAGCAGCCGTGGCGGGAGAGTCGGTACAGATACGCAGTATTTT.

This clone was recorded only once. The CDR3 nucleotides read TGCGCCAGCCGCCTACTAACAGGGAGCTCCTACAATGAGCAGTTCTTC. It specifies CASRLLTGSSYNEQFF. This chain joins TRBV5-1 and TRBJ2-1; D perhaps matches TRBD1 (6 bases). Trimming took 7 bases from V and 0 from J, leaving 17 bases between them. The germline CDR1 and CDR2 sequences are SGHRS and YFSETQ. The CDR3 runs 16 residues.

V and J are TRBV7-9 and TRBJ1-1; 8 nucleotides match TRBD1. The CDR3 contains 16 residues. Germline V gene lookup returns CDR1 SEHNR and CDR2 FQNEAQ (reference sequence). V lost 4 bases and J lost 1; bases outside the gene matches: 8. CDR3 region: CASSSVSGTGNTEAFF. The CDR3 coding sequence is TGTGCCAGCAGCTCCGTCTCCGGGACAGGGAACACTGAAGCTTTCTTT.

This clone has just one count. This rearrangement joins TRBV11-3 to TRBJ1-3; no clear D. Deletions cut 5 bases from V and 3 bases from J, with 8 bases between. The CDR3 totals 13 residues. CDR1 is SGHNT, CDR2 YENEEA, per germline. The CDR3 coding sequence is TGTGCCAGCAGCGTGGGCCTTGGAAACACCATATATTTT. This translates into CASSVGLGNTIYF. The whole variable domain, filled in from reference TRBV11-3 and TRBJ1-3, reads EAGVVQSPRYKIIEKKQPVAFWCNPISGHNTLYWYLQNLGQGPELLIRYENEEAVDDSQLPKDRFSAERLKGVDSTLKIQPAELGDSAVYLCASSVGLGNTIYFGEGSWLTVV.

The CDR3 loop is CASSRDRGDGYTF. The CDR3 nucleotides are TGTGCCAGCAGCCGAGACAGGGGGGATGGCTACACCTTC. The genes are TRBV27 and TRBJ1-2, with 9 positions matching TRBD1. CDR1 and CDR2 from the germline V gene are MNHEY and SMNVEV (reference sequence). The CDR3 extends over 13 amino acids. V gave up 6 bases and J gave up 6 bases; unmatched junction bases: 5.

This chain connects TRBV10-1 to TRBJ2-7; perhaps TRBD1 as D (5 bases). CDR1 and CDR2 from the germline V gene are WNHNN and SYGVQD (reference sequence). Trimming took 6 bases from V and 2 from J, leaving 8 bases between them. This CDR3 comprises 12 residues. CDR3 protein: CASRTATYEQYF. The CDR3 coding sequence is TGCGCCAGCAGGACAGCCACCTACGAGCAGTACTTC.

This clone appeared once. The chain couples TRBV28 to TRBJ1-2; 11 positions match TRBD1. V was pared by 6 bases and J by 8 bases, with 17 bases of the junction left unmatched. Germline V gene data show CDR1 as MDHEN and CDR2 as SYDVKM. The CDR3 is made up of 17 amino acids. DNA for the CDR3: TGTGCCAGCAGCCTCTTCTCTTTATCGGGACAGGGGGGAGGCTACACCTTC. It specifies CASSLFSLSGQGGGYTF.

The chain combines TRBV13 with TRBJ1-1; D gene uncertain. Trimming stripped 5 bases from V and 2 bases from J, with 6 bases between. Germline V gene lookup returns CDR1 PRHDT and CDR2 FYEKMQ (reference sequence). The CDR3 runs to 12 residues. CDR3 bases: TGTGCCAGCAGCCTCGTTAACACTGAAGCTTTCTTT. It codes for CASSLVNTEAFF.

The chain joins TRBV18 to TRBJ2-1; maybe TRBD1 (6 bases). CDR1 KGHSH and CDR2 LQKENI come from the germline V gene. This CDR3 is built from 13 residues. Trimming cost V 6 bases and J 7 bases, with 13 bases left between them. CDR3 sequence: CASSPNQGNEQFF. CDR3 in DNA: TGTGCCAGCTCGCCGAACCAGGGGAATGAGCAGTTCTTC.

J is TRBJ2-1 and V is TRBV4-1; 7 positions agree with TRBD1. V dropped 1 base and J dropped 4; count of bases not matched to a gene: 4. CDR3 size: 15 residues. The V gene's germline CDR1 is MGHRA and CDR2 YSYEKL. CDR3 in DNA: TGCGCCAGCAGCCAAGGGACAGGACCGTACAATGAGCAGTTCTTC. Residues: CASSQGTGPYNEQFF.

This clone occurred a few times. The V and J genes are TRBV6-5 and TRBJ1-2; the D is unclear. Germline V gene data show CDR1 as MNHEY and CDR2 as SVGAGI. CDR3 length: 12 amino acids. Trimming stripped 1 base from V and 7 bases from J, with 7 bases between. The CDR3 here is CASSYLLGGYTF. The CDR3 DNA follows: TGTGCCAGCAGTTACTTACTAGGTGGCTACACCTTC.